This TCR beta chain stems from a study of breast tumors, draining lymph nodes, adjacent tissues. Study outcomes and limitations: The lymph node origin of tumor T cells was framed as consistent with a hypothesis, not demonstrated.

This CDR3 has 15 residues. In germline, CDR1 is KGHDR, CDR2 SFDVKD. V shed 4 bases and J 4 bases; nucleotides not matched to a gene: 7. For this clonotype: Its antigen is not identified.

Each CDR3 protein gets one entry after TCRdb re-called the multiplex PCR reads with MiXCR. The sample yields under 75,000 distinct CDR3 sequences, 57% seen once. This clonotype originated in a female donor with breast cancer. Some clones in this sample may be carry-over from other donors' samples. V usage is TRBV24-1 and J usage is TRBJ1-2; 8 bases agree with TRBD1. Specimen: breast tumor tissue. CDR3 coding DNA: TGTGCCACCAGTGACCCAGGACAGGGCAGCTATGGCTACACCTTC. Encoded protein: CATSDPGQGSYGYTF.